Each of the 27 T cell receptor beta chains below was sequenced from the same sample in a study of metastatic and nonmetastatic thyroid tumors. Thyroid surgery was performed in patients who had received no treatment beforehand. TCRdb re-called the PCR reads via MiXCR. The sample lists around 45,000 clones, under 20% occurring once. Sequencing was performed on blood. All receptors derive from a female donor with papillary thyroid cancer or a benign thyroid nodule (not recorded which). Some clones in this sample may be carry-over from other donors' samples.

This clone was picked up many times. The chain uses TRBV19 and TRBJ1-6; the match to TRBD1 covers 8 bases. Germline CDR1 LNHDA, CDR2 SQIVND (reference sequence). The CDR3 sequence is 14 residues long. Germline trimming cut 6 bases from V and 7 bases from J; bases unmatched to any gene: 5. The CDR3 nucleotides are TGTGCCAGTAGGAGCCGGGACAGGAATTCACCCCTCCACTTT. Its protein product is CASRSRDRNSPLHF.

This clone has a count of ten or more. The chain uses TRBV27 and TRBJ2-7, with 8 nucleotides matching TRBD2. Unmatched junction bases numbered 5, after V lost 3 bases and J lost 4 bases. This CDR3 is 14 amino acids long. The V gene's germline CDR1 is MNHEY and CDR2 SMNVEV (reference sequence). CDR3 protein: CASSFSGSLYEQYF. CDR3 nucleotide sequence: TGTGCCAGCAGTTTCAGCGGGAGTCTTTACGAGCAGTACTTC.

Concerning this clone itself: The junction and the germline gene differ at one end; a read error may be behind it. This chain joins TRBV7-7 and TRBJ2-5; D not resolved. CDR1 and CDR2 from the germline V gene are SSHAT and FNYEAQ (reference sequence). The CDR3 runs 13 residues. CDR3 in amino acids: CASSPVMGETQYF. CDR3 coding DNA: TGTGCTAGCAGCCCGGTCATGGGAGAGACCCAGTACTTC.

This clone was seen ten or more times. The gene calls are TRBV27 and TRBJ1-2, with D perhaps TRBD1 (5 bases). The CDR3 length is 17 residues. Germline CDR1 reads MNHEY; CDR2 reads SMNVEV (reference sequence). V was pared by 0 bases and J by 2 bases, with 16 bases between. The CDR3 nucleotides read TGTGCCAGCAGTTTATCGGGGGGAACGACGGTCAACTATGGCTACACCTTC. As protein: CASSLSGGTTVNYGYTF.

As regards this clone: A single base separates this from a much larger clone, so it may be a read error. Other DNA sequences within the sample encode an identical CDR3. The chain couples TRBV9 to TRBJ1-5; TRBD1 might be the D (6 bases). This CDR3 is built from 15 residues. Trimming removed 5 bases from V and 3 bases from J, with 15 bases in between. The germline CDR1 and CDR2 sequences are SGDLS and YYNGEE. CDR3 DNA: TGTGCCAGCAGTCGCGAGGGGGTCGTCAATCAGCCCCAGCATTTT. Translating it yields CASSREGVVNQPQHF.

The rearrangement joins TRBV6-1 to TRBJ1-2, with a weak D call TRBD1 (6 bases). Trimming shortened V by 0 bases and J by 8 bases, and 10 bases separated the two germline ends. The CDR3 extends over 13 amino acids. Germline V gene lookup returns CDR1 MNHNS and CDR2 SASEGT. CDR3 coding DNA: TGTGCCAGCAGTGAAGCGCGAGGGGGAGGCTACACCTTC. Its translation: CASSEARGGGYTF.

This clone came up a few times. The V gene is TRBV2, the J gene TRBJ1-2; TRBD1 might be the D (5 bases). This CDR3 spans 14 amino acids. With 6 bases removed from V and 7 bases from J, the gap between germline ends came to 18 bases. The germline gives CDR1 SNHLY, CDR2 FYNNEI. DNA for the CDR3: TGTGCCAGCAGGACCCCCTCGGGGCCTCTTGGCTACACCTTC. Encoded protein: CASRTPSGPLGYTF.

This clone appeared a few times. The chain couples TRBV2 to TRBJ1-6, with TRBD1 matching 8 bases. Germline V gene data show CDR1 as SNHLY and CDR2 as FYNNEI. V lost 2 bases to trimming and J lost 11 bases; unmatched junction nucleotides: 8. The CDR3 sequence is 15 residues long. DNA of the CDR3: TGTGCCAGCAGTGAAAGCAGGGGGCAGGTTGCACCCCTCCACTTT. The encoded protein is CASSESRGQVAPLHF. Using reference TRBV2 and TRBJ1-6 for the parts outside the CDR3, the full variable domain is EPEVTQTPSHQVTQMGQEVILRCVPISNHLYFYWYRQILGQKVEFLVSFYNNEISEKSEIFDDQFSVERPDGSNFTLKIRSTKLEDSAMYFCASSESRGQVAPLHFGNGTRLTVT.

This clone has ten or more counts. CDR3 amino acids: CASSLGQVQETQYF. DNA for the CDR3: TGCGCCAGCAGCTTGGGGCAGGTTCAAGAGACCCAGTACTTC. This chain joins TRBV5-1 and TRBJ2-5; D remains unclear. The CDR3 runs to 14 residues. Trimming took off 0 bases at V and 2 bases at J, with 8 bases between the two ends. Per the germline V gene, CDR1 is SGHRS and CDR2 is YFSETQ.

This clone occurred a few times. The V and J genes are TRBV15 and TRBJ2-1; no clear D. V lost 9 bases to trimming and J lost 2 bases, with 11 bases between them. Germline V gene lookup returns CDR1 LNHNV and CDR2 YYDKDF (reference sequence). The CDR3 length is 13 residues. The DNA for the CDR3 is TGTGCCACATCGGAGCGCCCCTACAATGAGCAGTTCTTC. It translates to CATSERPYNEQFF.

This clone was recorded at least ten times. One end of the junction varies from germline; a read error may be responsible. The sample has other DNA sequences that encode this CDR3 too. J is TRBJ1-1 and V is TRBV5-1; 8 nucleotides line up with TRBD1. The CDR3 is 14 amino acids. Per germline, CDR1 SGHRS and CDR2 YFSETQ. In DNA form, the CDR3 reads TGCGCCAGCAGCGGGACAGGATCTCACACTGAGGCTTTCTTT. Its translation: CASSGTGSHTEAFF.

In its sample, this clone was seen many times. The genes are TRBV30 and TRBJ2-3; either TRBD1 or TRBD2 may fit D (6 bases each). Trimming removed 5 bases from V and 2 bases from J, with 14 bases in between. The germline gives CDR1 GTSNPN, CDR2 SVGIG (reference sequence). This CDR3 has 14 amino acids. CDR3 coding DNA: TGTGCCTGGGACCCTAGGGGGGCCACAGATACGCAGTATTTT. Its translation: CAWDPRGATDTQYF.

This clone is medium-sized in the sample. V and J are TRBV28 and TRBJ2-7, with D maybe TRBD2 (6 bases). This CDR3 has 12 amino acids. V was clipped by 2 bases and J by 5 bases, with 7 bases between them. The germline gives CDR1 MDHEN, CDR2 SYDVKM. The CDR3 DNA sequence: TGTGCCAGCAGTTTAGGGGGGAACGAGCAGTACTTC. Protein: CASSLGGNEQYF.

Comments on this clone: The junction does not match germline at one end; this may be a read error. V is TRBV10-3 and J is TRBJ1-2; D is unclear. The CDR3 consists of 13 residues. Germline CDR1 reads ENHRY; CDR2 reads SYGVKD. Here the CDR3 reads CTIHGVTGYGYTF. DNA for the CDR3: TGTACCATTCATGGGGTAACTGGCTATGGCTACACCTTC.

This clone has more than one count but fewer than ten. The rearrangement links TRBV27 to TRBJ1-3; TRBD1 might be the D (5 bases). There are 17 residues in the CDR3. V was cut by 0 bases and J by 6 bases, with 18 bases left in between. Germline CDR1 MNHEY, CDR2 SMNVEV (reference sequence). CDR3 in DNA: TGTGCCAGCAGTTTATCCCCACCCGGAAGGGGTAAAAACACCATATATTTT. Amino acid sequence: CASSLSPPGRGKNTIYF.

This clone was recorded many times. The J gene is TRBJ2-1, the V gene TRBV2, with 13 nucleotides matching TRBD2. V lost 6 bases, J lost 1 base, and 3 bases stayed unmatched. This CDR3 is built from 16 residues. CDR1 SNHLY and CDR2 FYNNEI come from the germline V gene. The CDR3 spells CASSGTSGMSYNEQFF. In nucleotides, the CDR3 is TGTGCCAGCAGCGGGACTAGCGGGATGTCCTACAATGAGCAGTTCTTC.

Notes on this clone: One end of the junction varies from germline; a read error may be responsible. V gene TRBV29-1 combines with J gene TRBJ2-7, with 8 positions matching TRBD2. The CDR3 loop spans 13 amino acids. Germline loops: CDR1 SQVTM, CDR2 ANQGSEA. CDR3 DNA sequence: TGCAGTGTCCTAGCGGGCCGCTCCTACGTGCAGTACTTC. Amino acids: CSVLAGRSYVQYF.

This clone was seen ten or more times. The V call is TRBV19, the J call TRBJ1-1, with 7 bases that match TRBD1. The trim removed 6 bases at V and 4 bases at J, leaving 5 bases unmatched. The CDR3 covers 13 residues. CDR1 LNHDA and CDR2 SQIVND come from the germline V gene (reference sequence). CDR3 amino acids: CASSRQGGTEAFF. DNA for the CDR3: TGTGCCAGTAGCCGACAGGGAGGCACTGAAGCTTTCTTT. Full variable domain (remainder filled in from reference TRBV19 and TRBJ1-1): DGGITQSPKYLFRKEGQNVTLSCEQNLNHDAMYWYRQDPGQGLRLIYYSQIVNDFQKGDIAEGYSVSREKKESFPLTVTSAQKNPTAFYLCASSRQGGTEAFFGQGTRLTVV.

Comments on this clone: A single base separates this from a much larger clone, so it may be a read error. Since no conserved phenylalanine or tryptophan closes the CDR3, a read error is the likely cause. The chain is built from TRBV13 and TRBJ1-3; D uncertain. Trimming removed 4 bases from V and 3 bases from J, with 16 bases in between. Germline-derived CDR1 and CDR2 are PRHDT and FYEKMQ (reference sequence). The CDR3 is 16 amino acids. The CDR3 is CASSSRPTEGGNTIYL. CDR3 DNA sequence: TGTGCCAGCAGCTCCCGGCCCACGGAGGGTGGAAACACCATATATTTG.

This clone has a handful of counts. The chain has TRBV10-3 and TRBJ2-1; D is perhaps TRBD2 (7 bases). This CDR3 spans 13 amino acids. The V gene's germline CDR1 is ENHRY and CDR2 SYGVKD. Trimming pared 6 bases from V and 7 bases from J, leaving 13 bases between. CDR3 protein: CAISEGGANEQFF. The CDR3 DNA is TGTGCCATCAGCGAGGGGGGGGCTAATGAGCAGTTCTTC.

This clone occurred a few times. V is TRBV6-2 or TRBV6-3 and J is TRBJ1-5; TRBD1 is a possible D gene (6 bases). V lost 6 bases to trimming and J lost 10 bases, with 16 bases between them. Germline values: CDR1 MNHEY, CDR2 SVGEGT. The CDR3 spans 13 residues. The CDR3 reads CASRNLGGHPQHF. DNA of the CDR3: TGTGCCAGCAGAAACCTAGGGGGGCATCCCCAGCATTTT.

This clone came up many times. J is TRBJ1-4 and V is TRBV19; 10 bases line up with TRBD1. Germline-derived CDR1 and CDR2 are LNHDA and SQIVND (reference sequence). This CDR3 has 16 amino acids. The V and J ends lost 10 bases and 6 bases, in that order; junction bases with no gene match: 14. This CDR3 is CATSWTGGGRDEKLFF. As DNA, the CDR3 is TGTGCCACCTCGTGGACAGGGGGAGGCAGGGATGAAAAACTGTTTTTT.

The V call is TRBV11-3, the J call TRBJ1-1; D ambiguous. V lost 3 bases, J lost 4 bases, and 9 bases lay in between. The CDR3 loop spans 13 amino acids. The germline gives CDR1 SGHNT, CDR2 YENEEA. The CDR3 loop is CASSFEASTEAFF. The DNA of the CDR3 is TGTGCCAGCAGCTTCGAGGCTAGCACTGAAGCTTTCTTT.

The chain recombines TRBV30 with TRBJ2-1; 8 bases line up with TRBD2. The CDR3 is 14 residues long. J was trimmed by 1 base and V by 5 bases; bases with no gene match: 4. Looked up from germline, CDR1 is GTSNPN and CDR2 is SVGIG (reference sequence). CDR3 nucleotides: TGTGCCTGGGTGCCTAGCGGGTCCTACAATGAGCAGTTCTTC. Residues: CAWVPSGSYNEQFF.

This clone has only a few counts. A much larger clone lies one base from this, so it may be a read error. The chain joins TRBV18 to TRBJ1-1; D remains unclear. Germline values: CDR1 KGHSH, CDR2 LQKENI. There are 15 residues in the CDR3. DNA of the CDR3: TGTGCCAGCTCACCACTTATCGCGGAGGGCACTGAAGCTTCCTTT. Amino acid sequence: CASSPLIAEGTEASF.

J is TRBJ2-7 and V is TRBV6-2 or TRBV6-3; D gene unclear. V was pared by 0 bases and J by 12 bases, with 12 bases between. This CDR3 comprises 12 residues. Germline V gives CDR1 MNHEY, CDR2 SVGEGT. CDR3 DNA sequence: TGTGCCAGCAGTTACTCCAGCTGCAAGCGGTACTTC. Its protein product is CASSYSSCKRYF.

This clone was observed at least ten times. The chain couples TRBV18 to TRBJ2-5; TRBD2 matches at 8 bases. Germline loops: CDR1 KGHSH, CDR2 LQKENI. V was clipped by 2 bases and J by 5 bases; unmatched bases: 10. The CDR3 has 16 residues. The DNA for the CDR3 is TGTGCCAGCTCACCAAGAACTAGCGGCCTTGGGGAGACCCAGTACTTC. Its translation is CASSPRTSGLGETQYF.